A single sample is the source of the 20 T cell receptor beta chains below, sequenced in a study of immune evolution from preneoplasia to lung adenocarcinoma (dated by TCRdb to the early 2020s). The library was obtained by the immunoSEQ multiplex PCR assay. Entries here come from immuneACCESS through TCRdb and include only in-frame sequences with V and J called. Some clones fail to appear in such tables; in the studies checked, an unresolved V gene covers under half of the shortfall, and the cause of the remainder is unknown. Counted in this sample were thousands of clones; approximately 73% of them appeared once. The ten largest clones take up 7.5% to 9.5% of the sample. Specimen: FFPE atypical adenomatous hyperplasia tissue from the lung. The label giving this sample's cell subset or site can be read as: atypical adenomatous hyperplasia (AAH), lung preneoplasia. These receptors originate from a donor older than 65 with lung adenocarcinoma. Some clones in this sample may be carry-over from other donors' samples.

The chain uses TRBV2 and TRBJ1-2; tentative D call: TRBD1 (6 bases). The CDR3 covers 13 residues. Trimming stripped 4 bases from V and 6 bases from J, with 12 bases between. Germline V CDR1 and CDR2: SNHLY, FYNNEI. CDR3 sequence: CASSAMDSHGYTF. The CDR3 DNA reads TGTGCCAGCAGTGCAATGGACAGCCATGGCTACACCTTC.

A single count supports this clone. The V gene is TRBV29-1, the J gene TRBJ2-7; D uncertain. V was cut by 6 bases and J by 2 bases, with 14 bases left in between. The CDR3 is 13 amino acids. Germline CDR1 SQVTM, CDR2 ANQGSEA. CDR3: CSVRSGVTYEQYF. CDR3 coding DNA: TGCAGCGTGAGGTCAGGCGTAACCTACGAGCAGTACTTC.

This clone has a single count. Other DNA variants within this sample encode the same CDR3. The chain combines TRBV29-1 with TRBJ1-1; D not resolved. Trimming left V 3 bases short and J 5 bases short, with 4 bases between. The germline CDR1 and CDR2 sequences are SQVTM and ANQGSEA. This CDR3 has 10 residues. The CDR3 nucleotides are TGCAGCGTTGATGTAACTGAAGCTTTCTTT. It translates to CSVDVTEAFF.

The chain links TRBV12-5 to TRBJ1-2, with D uncertain. Germline V gene sequence: CDR1 LGHNT, CDR2 FRNRAP. This CDR3 contains 14 residues. Trimming took off 1 base at V and 2 bases at J, with 8 bases between the two ends. CDR3 protein: CASGLGAGNYGYTF. The CDR3 DNA follows: TGTGCTAGTGGTTTGGGTGCGGGAAACTATGGCTACACCTTC.

The V and J genes are TRBV18 and TRBJ2-5; the D is unclear. There are 13 residues in the CDR3. Trimming shortened V by 10 bases and J by 1 base, and 13 bases separated the two germline ends. Germline CDR1 KGHSH, CDR2 LQKENI. The CDR3 is CANADQPQETQYF. CDR3 DNA sequence: TGTGCCAACGCAGACCAGCCCCAAGAGACCCAGTACTTC.

The sample holds a few counts of this clone. The chain joins TRBV9 to TRBJ2-3, with 8 positions matching TRBD1. In germline, CDR1 is SGDLS, CDR2 YYNGEE. The CDR3 is 14 residues long. V lost 6 bases and J lost 2; bases outside the gene matches: 5. The CDR3 spells CASTDREATDTQYF. The DNA of the CDR3 is TGTGCCAGCACGGACAGGGAGGCCACAGATACGCAGTATTTT.

CDR3 sequence: CASSYPVSQGAQKTQYF. Written as DNA, the CDR3 is TGCGCCAGCAGCTACCCGGTGTCCCAGGGGGCGCAAAAGACCCAGTACTTC. The chain is built from TRBV5-1 and TRBJ2-5, with 8 bases that match TRBD1. This CDR3 comprises 17 residues. From germline, CDR1 is SGHRS and CDR2 YFSETQ. Losses at the gene ends were 3 bases for V and 6 bases for J; bases not matched to a gene: 16. The full variable domain, with the rest looked up from reference TRBV5-1 and TRBJ2-5, is KAGVTQTPRYLIKTRGQQVTLSCSPISGHRSVSWYQQTPGQGLQFLFEYFSETQRNKGNFPGRFSGRQFSNSRSEMNVSTLELGDSALYLCASSYPVSQGAQKTQYFGPGTRLLVL.

The rearrangement uses TRBV4-2 and TRBJ1-2; D is uncertain. This CDR3 contains 14 residues. Germline values: CDR1 LGHNA, CDR2 YNFKEQ. V shed 0 bases and J shed 10 bases, with 15 bases lying between them. The CDR3 coding sequence is TGTGCCAGCAGCCAAGATCCGAGTCCGGGAGTCTACACCTTC. This sequence encodes CASSQDPSPGVYTF.

Here the CDR3 reads CASSLSTSGSSGNTIYF. CDR3 DNA sequence: TGTGCCAGCAGCCTCTCAACATCAGGAAGTTCTGGAAACACCATATATTTT. The chain employs TRBV5-6 and TRBJ1-3; no reliable D call. This CDR3 comprises 17 residues. Germline V gene sequence: CDR1 SGHDT, CDR2 YYEEEE. The V and J ends lost 4 bases and 1 base respectively, with 18 bases between them.

This clone occurred a few times. V gene TRBV5-1 combines with J gene TRBJ1-1, with D perhaps TRBD1 (5 bases). The CDR3 is 13 amino acids. V was trimmed by 5 bases and J by 6 bases, leaving 14 bases between them. Germline V gene sequence: CDR1 SGHRS, CDR2 YFSETQ. The DNA for the CDR3 is TGCGCCAGCAGGGACCGAAGGGACGCTGAAGCTTTCTTT. This gives the protein CASRDRRDAEAFF.

The genes are TRBV30 and TRBJ1-1, with unresolved D. CDR3 length: 12 amino acids. CDR1 is GTSNPN and CDR2 is SVGIG in the germline V gene (reference sequence). V lost 0 bases, J lost 9 bases, and 11 bases lay in between. The chain's CDR3 is CAWSVLRPQAFF. The CDR3 region has the DNA TGTGCCTGGAGTGTACTCCGGCCTCAAGCTTTCTTT.

In DNA, the CDR3 is TGTGCCAGCAGCTTGGGGATTACTAGGAACGAGCAGTACGTC. Amino acids: CASSLGITRNEQYV. The J gene is TRBJ2-7, the V gene TRBV5-4; TRBD2 might be the D (5 bases). Germline assignment: CDR1 SGHNT and CDR2 YYREEE (reference sequence). This CDR3 region has 14 residues. V was shortened by 0 bases and J by 5 bases, with 12 bases between the two germline ends.

This clone is deemed medium-sized. This chain links TRBV6-5 with TRBJ1-5, with a weak D call TRBD1 (6 bases). The CDR3 contains 15 residues. Germline-derived CDR1 and CDR2 are MNHEY and SVGAGI. V was pared by 2 bases and J by 2 bases, with 10 bases between. CDR3 sequence reads: CASSYAGGGNQPQHF. CDR3 DNA sequence: TGTGCCAGCAGTTACGCTGGGGGCGGCAATCAGCCCCAGCATTTT.

The chain links TRBV14 to TRBJ2-7; D gene uncertain. This CDR3 is 13 amino acids long. Germline values: CDR1 SGHDN, CDR2 FVKESK. V lost 0 bases, J lost 2 bases, and 5 bases lay in between. The CDR3 sequence: CASSQDHTYEQYF. The CDR3 nucleotides are TGTGCCAGCAGCCAAGATCACACCTACGAGCAGTACTTC.

This chain links TRBV6-5 with TRBJ1-4, with TRBD1 as a possible D gene (5 bases). CDR1 MNHEY and CDR2 SVGAGI come from the germline V gene. CDR3 length equals 14 residues. V dropped 7 bases and J dropped 8 bases, with 17 bases sitting between them. CDR3 loop: CASKLSGDPEKLFF. CDR3 DNA sequence: TGTGCCAGCAAGTTGTCGGGGGATCCAGAAAAACTGTTTTTT.

This chain joins TRBV5-1 and TRBJ2-3; D gene unclear. V lost 0 bases and J 2 bases, leaving 7 bases between the germline ends. The CDR3 covers 14 residues. CDR1 and CDR2 (germline): SGHRS, YFSETQ. CDR3 sequence reads: CASSLGGNTDTQYF. The CDR3 DNA follows: TGCGCCAGCAGCTTGGGAGGTAACACAGATACGCAGTATTTT.

The chain recombines TRBV10-3 with TRBJ1-1; 8 bases are a match to TRBD1. This CDR3 region has 16 residues. Trimming cost V 3 bases and J 0 bases; bases outside gene matches: 6. Looked up from germline, CDR1 is ENHRY and CDR2 is SYGVKD. CDR3 DNA sequence: TGTGCCATCAGTGACTTAGGGACAGGTTTGAACACTGAAGCTTTCTTT. Its translation is CAISDLGTGLNTEAFF.

The gene calls are TRBV5-1 and TRBJ1-1; D is uncertain. The CDR3 is 16 amino acids. Trimming shortened V by 0 bases and J by 1 base, and 13 bases separated the two germline ends. Looked up from germline, CDR1 is SGHRS and CDR2 is YFSETQ. The CDR3 DNA sequence: TGCGCCAGCAGCTTGGAGCCAGGAGAGGGGAACACTGAAGCTTTCTTT. It encodes CASSLEPGEGNTEAFF. Looking up the rest from reference TRBV5-1 and TRBJ1-1 gives the full variable domain: KAGVTQTPRYLIKTRGQQVTLSCSPISGHRSVSWYQQTPGQGLQFLFEYFSETQRNKGNFPGRFSGRQFSNSRSEMNVSTLELGDSALYLCASSLEPGEGNTEAFFGQGTRLTVV.

The chain couples TRBV28 to TRBJ2-1; a weak D match, TRBD1 (5 bases). Germline V gene lookup returns CDR1 MDHEN and CDR2 SYDVKM. The V end lost 8 bases, the J end lost 6 bases, and 17 bases lay between the germline ends. CDR3 size: 14 residues. The DNA of the CDR3 is TGTGCCAGCCGCCCGGACACCCTGATCAATGAGCAGTTCTTC. This sequence encodes CASRPDTLINEQFF. Using reference TRBV28 and TRBJ2-1 for the parts outside the CDR3, the full variable domain is DVKVTQSSRYLVKRTGEKVFLECVQDMDHENMFWYRQDPGLGLRLIYFSYDVKMKEKGDIPEGYSVSREKKERFSLILESASTNQTSMYLCASRPDTLINEQFFGPGTRLTVL.

Here the CDR3 reads CANSGTARTEAFF. CDR3 DNA sequence: TGTGCCAACTCGGGGACGGCGAGGACTGAAGCTTTCTTT. This sequence joins TRBV7-2 and TRBJ1-1, with D possibly matching TRBD1 (5 bases). The CDR3 contains 13 residues. Germline-derived CDR1 and CDR2 are SGHTA and FQGNSA. Trimming shortened V by 10 bases and J by 5 bases, and 17 bases separated the two germline ends. The full variable domain, its missing parts supplied by reference TRBV7-2 and TRBJ1-1, is GAGVSQSPSNKVTEKGKDVELRCDPISGHTALYWYRQSLGQGLEFLIYFQGNSAPDKSGLPSDRFSAERTGGSVSTLTIQRTQQEDSAVYLCANSGTARTEAFFGQGTRLTVV.